The 11 T cell receptor beta chains presented below share a single source sample, sequenced in a study of vaccination and CD4 T cells after COVID-19. The treatment here: approximately 10-day PBMC culture with coronavirus spike peptide pools or control peptides (ViraFEST assay). No antigen is known for these receptors. CD4+ T cells that had been cultured provided DNA sequenced with the Oncomine TCR Beta short-read assay. TCRdb passed the PCR reads through MiXCR, listing each CDR3 protein once. This table holds 5,000 to 6,500 distinct CDR3 sequences, less than 60% found once. Sequenced: CD4+ T cells from blood, cultured in vitro. The receptors stem from a human donor who had recovered from COVID-19.

This chain uses TRBV20-1 with TRBJ2-7; maybe TRBD1 (5 bases). The CDR3 totals 11 residues. Per the germline V gene, CDR1 is DFQATT and CDR2 is SNEGSKA (reference sequence). V lost 3 bases, J lost 3 bases, and 6 bases lay in between. The CDR3 reads CSARQGYEQYF. For the CDR3, the DNA is TGCAGTGCTAGGCAGGGCTACGAGCAGTACTTC.

The rearrangement uses TRBV4-3 and TRBJ2-1; weak D call: TRBD2 (5 bases). Trimming left V 0 bases short and J 9 bases short, with 12 bases between. CDR1 LGHNA and CDR2 YSLEER come from the germline V gene. CDR3 length: 14 amino acids. CDR3 bases: TGCGCCAGCAGCCAAGATCTCACTAGTATTGAGCAGTTCTTC. Translation: CASSQDLTSIEQFF.

This chain links TRBV11-1 with TRBJ2-5; TRBD2 aligns across 8 bases. J lost 5 bases, V lost 5 bases, and 13 bases had no gene match. Germline CDR1 reads SGHAT; CDR2 reads FQDESV (reference sequence). The CDR3 has 16 amino acids. The CDR3 protein is CASSRHPLAGSETQYF. Written as DNA, the CDR3 is TGTGCCAGCAGCCGCCACCCCTTAGCGGGATCGGAGACCCAGTACTTC.

The chain recombines TRBV7-9 with TRBJ2-3; 11 bases line up with TRBD2. CDR3 size: 16 residues. Unmatched junction bases numbered 2, after V lost 3 bases and J lost 0 bases. The V gene's germline CDR1 is SEHNR and CDR2 FQNEAQ (reference sequence). CDR3 sequence: CASSFRTSGSTDTQYF. The CDR3 coding sequence is TGTGCCAGCAGCTTTAGGACTAGCGGGAGCACAGATACGCAGTATTTT. Full variable domain (remainder filled in from reference TRBV7-9 and TRBJ2-3): DTGVSQNPRHKITKRGQNVTFRCDPISEHNRLYWYRQTLGQGPEFLTYFQNEAQLEKSRLLSDRFSAERPKGSFSTLEIQRTEQGDSAMYLCASSFRTSGSTDTQYFGPGTRLTVL.

The CDR3 spells CASGRNNEKLFF. The CDR3 bases are TGTGCCAGCGGCCGGAACAATGAAAAACTGTTTTTT. V gene TRBV6-1 combines with J gene TRBJ1-4; D uncertain. Looked up from germline, CDR1 is MNHNS and CDR2 is SASEGT. The CDR3 covers 12 residues. The V end was cut by 8 bases, the J end by 5 bases, with 9 bases between.

This clonotype was picked up a small number of times. One junction end disagrees with the germline gene, perhaps due to a read error. The chain combines TRBV20-1 with TRBJ1-2; a possible D gene is TRBD1 (6 bases). CDR1 and CDR2 from the germline V gene are DFQATT and SNEGSKA (reference sequence). There are 12 residues in the CDR3. The CDR3 DNA follows: TGCAGTGCTAGACTAAGAGGACAGACGAACGAATTC. Protein: CSARLRGQTNEF.

The gene calls are TRBV20-1 and TRBJ2-1, with D uncertain. This CDR3 is built from 11 residues. Germline V CDR1 and CDR2: DFQATT, SNEGSKA (reference sequence). The V and J ends lost 1 base and 8 bases respectively, with 6 bases between them. The CDR3 nucleotides are TGCAGTGCTAGAGGCGGCGATGAGCAGTTCTTC. This sequence encodes CSARGGDEQFF.

The V call is TRBV7-8, the J call TRBJ2-5, with 8 bases aligning to TRBD1. Germline V CDR1 and CDR2: SGHVS, FQNEAQ. The V and J ends lost 5 bases and 5 bases, in that order; junction bases with no gene match: 7. This CDR3 has 14 residues. DNA of the CDR3: TGTGCCAGCAGCCCCAGGACAGGGCGGGAGACCCAGTACTTC. This gives the protein CASSPRTGRETQYF.

The chain's CDR3 is CSARDWRQGAGELFF. The CDR3 DNA sequence: TGCAGTGCTAGAGATTGGAGACAGGGGGCCGGGGAGCTGTTTTTT. The V call is TRBV20-1, the J call TRBJ2-2; 9 bases match TRBD1. Per the germline V gene, CDR1 is DFQATT and CDR2 is SNEGSKA (reference sequence). The CDR3 is made up of 15 amino acids. Germline trimming cut 0 bases from V and 6 bases from J; bases unmatched to any gene: 5.

This clonotype was detected only a few times. This chain's CDR3 is CASSETQYF. CDR3 sequence (DNA): TGTGCCAGCAGTGAGACCCAGTACTTC. The rearrangement links TRBV27 to TRBJ2-5, with no clear D. The CDR3 length is 9 residues. Germline CDR1 is MNHEY and CDR2 is SMNVEV (reference sequence). V was trimmed by 5 bases and J by 5 bases, leaving 0 bases between them.

The J gene is TRBJ1-1, the V gene TRBV7-9; the match to TRBD1 covers 7 bases. This CDR3 has 15 amino acids. The germline CDR1 and CDR2 sequences are SEHNR and FQNEAQ (reference sequence). V shed 6 bases, J shed 1 base, and the junction held 8 bases outside the gene matches. The CDR3: CASRPREGANTEAFF. In DNA, the CDR3 is TGTGCCAGCAGACCTAGGGAGGGGGCGAACACTGAAGCTTTCTTT.